The source of this T cell receptor (beta chain) is a study of spatial heterogeneity in lung cancer. This clonotype has only a few counts. Its specificity is not known. Time point reported: sample taken at primary tumor resection. The study's findings and limits: The study found that expanded intratumoral alpha and beta TCR counts tracked tumor mutation counts.

Germline CDR1 reads SGHRS; CDR2 reads YFSETQ. The CDR3 runs 15 residues. The V end lost 0 bases, the J end lost 2 bases, and 9 bases lay between the germline ends. TCRdb reprocessed the 5' RACE reads via MiXCR and lists one record per CDR3 protein. The data show approximately 12,000 distinct CDR3 sequences, around 10% seen once. The V gene is TRBV5-1, the J gene TRBJ1-3; D might be TRBD1 (6 bases). The TCR sequence derives from a female donor with early-stage non-small cell lung cancer. Sequencing was performed on lung tumor tissue, taken at surgery. CDR3 coding DNA: TGCGCCAGCAGCTTGGGTACAGGGACTGGAAACACCATATATTTT. It is translated as CASSLGTGTGNTIYF.